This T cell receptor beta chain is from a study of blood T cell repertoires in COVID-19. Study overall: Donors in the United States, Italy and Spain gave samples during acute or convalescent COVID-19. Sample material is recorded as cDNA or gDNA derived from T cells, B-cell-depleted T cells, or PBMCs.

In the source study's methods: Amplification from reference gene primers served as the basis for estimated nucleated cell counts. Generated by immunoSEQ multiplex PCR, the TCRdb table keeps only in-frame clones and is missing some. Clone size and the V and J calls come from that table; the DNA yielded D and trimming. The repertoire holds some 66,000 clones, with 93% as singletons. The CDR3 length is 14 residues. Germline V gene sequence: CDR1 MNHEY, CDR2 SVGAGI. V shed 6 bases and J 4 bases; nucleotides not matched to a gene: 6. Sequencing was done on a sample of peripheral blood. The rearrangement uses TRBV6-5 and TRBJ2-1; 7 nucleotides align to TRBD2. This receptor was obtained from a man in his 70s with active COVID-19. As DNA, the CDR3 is TGTGCCAGCAGCGTTGGGAGGGGATACAATGAGCAGTTCTTC. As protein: CASSVGRGYNEQFF.